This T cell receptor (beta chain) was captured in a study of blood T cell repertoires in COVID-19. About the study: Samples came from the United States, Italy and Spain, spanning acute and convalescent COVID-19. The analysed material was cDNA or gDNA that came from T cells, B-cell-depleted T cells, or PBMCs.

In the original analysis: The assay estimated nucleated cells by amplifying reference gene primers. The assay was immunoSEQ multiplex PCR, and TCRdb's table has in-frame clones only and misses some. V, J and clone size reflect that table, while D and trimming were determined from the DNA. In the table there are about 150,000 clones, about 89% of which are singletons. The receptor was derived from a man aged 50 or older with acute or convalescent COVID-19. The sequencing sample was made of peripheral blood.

The CDR3, as DNA: TGTGCCAGTAGAGCGCCGGGACAGGGGGCGCGGGGCTACACCTTC. This sequence encodes CASRAPGQGARGYTF. The rearrangement links TRBV19 to TRBJ1-2, with 12 positions matching TRBD1. V dropped 6 bases and J dropped 8; count of bases not matched to a gene: 10. Per the germline V gene, CDR1 is LNHDA and CDR2 is SQIVND (reference sequence). The CDR3 contains 15 residues. Complete variable domain (other parts from reference TRBV19 and TRBJ1-2): DGGITQSPKYLFRKEGQNVTLSCEQNLNHDAMYWYRQDPGQGLRLIYYSQIVNDFQKGDIAEGYSVSREKKESFPLTVTSAQKNPTAFYLCASRAPGQGARGYTFGSGTRLTVV.